The rows below give T cell receptor beta chains drawn from one sample of a study of beta chain features in type 1 diabetes. Method: immunoSEQ multiplex PCR; TCRdb's copy keeps in-frame clones and lacks some. The table records a few hundred thousand clones, 16% of them present only once. Sequences were obtained from naive CD4+ T cells from blood. Receptors were obtained from a man aged 25 to 40 with type 1 diabetes. CDR3s include the opening cysteine and the closing phenylalanine or tryptophan. D genes are given only for firm matches. Only some rows state a clone size, as once, few, many or a class for expanded clones.

clone_size	v_call	d_call	j_call	cdr3_nt	cdr3_aa
few	TRBV29-1	-	TRBJ1-1	TGCAGCGTCCGTGGACTGCTGAACACTGAAGCTTTCTTT	CSVRGLLNTEAFF
-	TRBV7-2	-	TRBJ2-3	TGTGCCAGCAGCTTAATCGCAGGGGGCACAGATACGCAGTATTTT	CASSLIAGGTDTQYF
few	TRBV11-1	TRBD2	TRBJ2-3	TGTGCCAGCAGCTCAAGCGGTAGCGGGAGGATAGATACGCAGTATTTT	CASSSSGSGRIDTQYF
-	TRBV7-9	-	TRBJ1-1	TGTGCCAGCAGCTTCCGCGACATAAGTTCTGAAGCTTTCTTT	CASSFRDISSEAFF
-	TRBV7-8	-	TRBJ2-3	TGTGCCAGCAGCTCCCGGGCAGGAGATACGCAGTATTTT	CASSSRAGDTQYF
-	TRBV7-6	TRBD1	TRBJ2-7	TGTGCCAGCAGCTTAGCGGGACAGGGGAGAAACGAGCAGTACTTC	CASSLAGQGRNEQYF
few	TRBV30	-	TRBJ2-7	TGTGCCTGGAGTGTACACCCACACCCCTACGAGCAGTACTTC	CAWSVHPHPYEQYF
few	TRBV18	-	TRBJ2-1	TGTGCCAGCTCACTTGTTGGAGGCTCCTACAATGAGCAGTTCTTC	CASSLVGGSYNEQFF
-	TRBV2	TRBD1	TRBJ1-2	TGTGCCAACACCCGACAGGGAGAAGGTGGCTACACCTTC	CANTRQGEGGYTF
few	TRBV7-9	-	TRBJ1-1	TGTGCCAGCAGCCTGGAACAGCTCACTGAAGCTTTCTTT	CASSLEQLTEAFF
few	TRBV30	-	TRBJ1-3	TGTGCCTGGACAGGGTCTGGAAACACCATATATTTT	CAWTGSGNTIYF
few	TRBV25-1	-	TRBJ2-7	TGTGCCAGCAGTGATCACGGCTACGAGCAGTACTTC	CASSDHGYEQYF
few	TRBV30	-	TRBJ1-2	TGTGCCTGGATCCCCACGCCAGGGAACTATGGCTACACCTTC	CAWIPTPGNYGYTF
-	TRBV25-1	-	TRBJ2-6	TGTGCCAGCATCAGGTCTGGGGCCAACGTCCTGACTTTC	CASIRSGANVLTF
few	TRBV29-1	-	TRBJ2-2	TGCAGCGTTGCTACACTGCACACCGGGGAGCTGTTTTTT	CSVATLHTGELFF
few	TRBV7-3	TRBD2	TRBJ2-1	TGTGCCAGCAGCTCCCGCGGGGGGTCCTACAATGAGCAGTTCTTC	CASSSRGGSYNEQFF
few	TRBV27	TRBD2	TRBJ2-7	TGTGCCAGCAGTTTAGGGGTAGCGGGGAGCTACGAGCAGTACTTC	CASSLGVAGSYEQYF
few	TRBV13	-	TRBJ2-1	TGTGCCAGCGCAACCCGGGGCGGGACGACTAATGAGCAGTTCTTC	CASATRGGTTNEQFF
-	TRBV4-2	-	TRBJ2-1	TGTGCCAGCAGCCAAGACCCTAGTGGTACCTACAATGAGCAGTTCTTC	CASSQDPSGTYNEQFF
-	TRBV19	-	TRBJ1-5	TGTGCCAGTAGTATCAGGGGACAGCCCCAGCATTTT	CASSIRGQPQHF
-	TRBV5-6	-	TRBJ2-1	TGTGCCAGCAGCTCCGTATACAATGAGCAGTTCTTC	CASSSVYNEQFF
-	TRBV2	-	TRBJ2-6	TGTGCCAGCAACGAGTGGGGAGCTGGGGCCAACGTCCTGACTTTC	CASNEWGAGANVLTF
-	TRBV25-1	-	TRBJ2-7	TGTGCCAGCAGTGCCGGGAGCTCCTACGAGCAGTACTTC	CASSAGSSYEQYF
-	TRBV2	-	TRBJ2-3	TGTGCCAGCAGCTTCGCAGATACGCAGTATTTT	CASSFADTQYF
-	TRBV29-1	-	TRBJ2-5	TGCAGCGTTGTTAAGGACGTTGAAGAGACCCAGTACTTC	CSVVKDVEETQYF
-	TRBV9	TRBD1	TRBJ2-2	TGTGCCAGCACCAGACAGGGCCCCACCGGGGAGCTGTTTTTT	CASTRQGPTGELFF
-	TRBV4-1	-	TRBJ2-3	TGCGCCAGCAGCCAAGAGAGCCAGCCCACAGATACGCAGTATTTT	CASSQESQPTDTQYF
-	TRBV9	-	TRBJ2-1	TGTGCCAGCAGCGTAGTAACGGGAAGCTCCTACAATGAGCAGTTCTTC	CASSVVTGSSYNEQFF
few	TRBV29-1	-	TRBJ2-1	TGCAGCGTACTCAGGGTACTCTCCTACAATGAGCAGTTCTTC	CSVLRVLSYNEQFF
-	TRBV7-9	TRBD1	TRBJ1-2	TGTGCCAGCAGCATAGCGGACAGGGGATTTGGCTACACCTTC	CASSIADRGFGYTF
few	TRBV21-1	-	TRBJ2-1	TGTGCCACCCCTAGCGGGAGCTCCTACAATGAGCAGTTCTTC	CATPSGSSYNEQFF
few	TRBV11-3	-	TRBJ1-1	TGTGCCAGCAGCCATTCGGGATCTAACACTGAAGCTTTCTTT	CASSHSGSNTEAFF
-	TRBV27	-	TRBJ2-5	TGTGCCAGCAGTTTATTGGGAAGCGGTCGGGAGACCCAGTACTTC	CASSLLGSGRETQYF
few	TRBV7-3	-	TRBJ2-3	TGTGCCAGCAGGCCGGGGAACACAGATACGCAGTATTTT	CASRPGNTDTQYF
-	TRBV28	-	TRBJ2-5	TGTGCCAGCGGACGCCCACAGGGAGGGGAGACCCAGTACTTC	CASGRPQGGETQYF
-	TRBV30	-	TRBJ1-2	TGTGCCTGGAGTCCCCCCGGGTTCTATGGCTACACCTTC	CAWSPPGFYGYTF
few	TRBV6-1	TRBD2	TRBJ2-7	TGTGCCAGCAGTGAGGGCCCAGCGGGATCTGAGTACGAGCAGTACTTC	CASSEGPAGSEYEQYF
few	TRBV28	-	TRBJ1-2	TGTGCCGCCTGGGGTATAGGGTATGGCTACACCTTC	CAAWGIGYGYTF
few	TRBV27	-	TRBJ1-2	TGTGCCAGCAGTCCATCGCCGGGGGGCTATGGCTACACCTTC	CASSPSPGGYGYTF
few	TRBV15	-	TRBJ2-7	TGTGCCACCAGCAGAGGACTCATCAAGTCTTACGAGCAGTACTTC	CATSRGLIKSYEQYF
-	TRBV9	-	TRBJ2-1	TGTGCCAGCAGCGCACAAACTAGCTCCTCGCAGTTCTTC	CASSAQTSSSQFF
-	TRBV7-3	-	TRBJ2-3	TGTGCCAGCAGCACTGGGCACAGCACAGATACGCAGTATTTT	CASSTGHSTDTQYF
few	TRBV5-1	-	TRBJ1-1	TGCGCCAGCAGCTTGACGGAGCTAAACACTGAAGCTTTCTTT	CASSLTELNTEAFF
few	TRBV7-3	-	TRBJ1-2	TGTGCCAGCAGCAAGTTTGACGACTATGGCTACACCTTC	CASSKFDDYGYTF
-	TRBV29-1	-	TRBJ1-1	TGCAGCGTTGCCCTGGCAAGGAACACTGAAGCTTTCTTT	CSVALARNTEAFF
few	TRBV29-1	-	TRBJ1-5	TGCAGCGTTGGGCAGGGGCAGAATCAGCCCCAGCATTTT	CSVGQGQNQPQHF
-	TRBV28	-	TRBJ2-1	TGTGCCAGCAGCCTCTCCTACAATGAGCAGTTCTTC	CASSLSYNEQFF
-	TRBV9	TRBD2	TRBJ2-2	TGTGCCAGCAGCGTAGATAAAGCGGGAGCCACCGGGGAGCTGTTTTTT	CASSVDKAGATGELFF
-	TRBV29-1	-	TRBJ2-7	TGCAGCGTTGATAGTGCGGGACTCTCGGTTGAGCAGTACTTC	CSVDSAGLSVEQYF
-	TRBV5-6	TRBD1	TRBJ2-6	TGTGCCAGCAGGCCGACAGGGACCTCTGGGGCCAACGTCCTGACTTTC	CASRPTGTSGANVLTF
few	TRBV9	-	TRBJ1-2	TGTGCCAGCAGCGCCTCCGGACAGATTAACTATGGCTACACCTTC	CASSASGQINYGYTF
-	TRBV2	TRBD1	TRBJ2-5	TGTGCCAGCAGTGGGACAGGAGCGAAGCAAGAGACCCAGTACTTC	CASSGTGAKQETQYF
-	TRBV6-6	-	TRBJ2-7	TGTGCCAGCAGTTACGGGGCTACAGGAACCTACGAGCAGTACTTC	CASSYGATGTYEQYF
-	TRBV18	-	TRBJ2-1	TGTGCCAGCTCACCACCAGGCCTAAGCTCCTACAATGAGCAGTTCTTC	CASSPPGLSSYNEQFF
few	TRBV7-9	TRBD2	TRBJ2-3	TGTGCCAGCAGCTTAAGTAGCGGGAGTGGCACAGATACGCAGTATTTT	CASSLSSGSGTDTQYF
few	TRBV7-2	TRBD1	TRBJ1-2	TGTGCCAGCAGCTTAGGGATTGACAGGGGCGTCGGAGGCTACACCTTC	CASSLGIDRGVGGYTF